A selection of T cell receptor beta chains follows, all from one sample in a study of blood T cell repertoires in COVID-19. The table came from immunoSEQ multiplex PCR; TCRdb's copy has only in-frame clones and leaves some out. The sample lists fewer than 350,000 clones, over 75% seen once, with approximately 8.5% in the top ten. The source material was peripheral blood. The receptors were gathered from a young man with active or convalescent COVID-19. The CDR3 runs from the conserved cysteine through the conserved F or W. A D gene is named only where the DNA matches it firmly. Clone size is stated in some rows and not others, as once, few, many or a class when expanded.

clone size	D gene	V gene	J gene	CDR3 DNA	CDR3 protein
-	TRBD2	TRBV6-4	TRBJ2-1	TGTGCCAGCAGTCTGGCGGGGGGATACAATGAGCAGTTCTTC	CASSLAGGYNEQFF
-	TRBD2	TRBV5-1	TRBJ2-3	TGCGCCAGCAGTCCTTTTGGTAGCGGGGGGTTAAGCACAGATACGCAGTATTTT	CASSPFGSGGLSTDTQYF
-	TRBD2	TRBV2	TRBJ2-7	TGTGCCAGCAGTGCCCTAGCGGGGTCCGCCTACGAGCAGTACTTC	CASSALAGSAYEQYF
-	TRBD1	TRBV18	TRBJ1-5	TGTGCCAGCTCACCCGGACAGGCTAATCAGCCCCAGCATTTT	CASSPGQANQPQHF
once	-	TRBV6-2/TRBV6-3	TRBJ1-5	TGTGCCAGCAGTTACCCGGGGGATCAGCCCCAGCATTTT	CASSYPGDQPQHF
-	-	TRBV19	TRBJ1-1	TGTGCCAGTACCCCAACACCGAACACTGAAGCTTTCTTT	CASTPTPNTEAFF
-	TRBD1	TRBV6-4	TRBJ2-7	TGTGCCAGCACCGAAAGCTGGGACAGGATCAACGAGCAGTACTTC	CASTESWDRINEQYF
-	TRBD1	TRBV10-3	TRBJ2-2	TGTGCCACGGGGACAGGGCAATACACCGGGGAGCTGTTTTTT	CATGTGQYTGELFF
-	TRBD1	TRBV18	TRBJ1-1	TGTGCCAGCTCACCATCAGGGGGGTGGGACACTGAAGCTTTCTTT	CASSPSGGWDTEAFF
-	TRBD2	TRBV20-1	TRBJ2-7	TGCAGTGCTAGTAGCGGGGAGAGCTCCTACGAGCAGTACTTC	CSASSGESSYEQYF
-	TRBD1	TRBV5-4	TRBJ2-1	TGTGCCAGCAGCACCGGGACAGCAGGTATGGTGCAGTTCTTC	CASSTGTAGMVQFF
-	TRBD2	TRBV5-1	TRBJ2-1	TGCGCCAGCAGCTTGGCTACCGGGACTAGCGGGGGGGAGCAGTTCTTC	CASSLATGTSGGEQFF
-	-	TRBV21-1	TRBJ1-5	TGTGCCAGCAGCAAAGCAAGGGTAGGGGATAATCAGCCCCAGCATTTT	CASSKARVGDNQPQHF
-	-	TRBV10-3	TRBJ2-2	TGTGCCATCTCCACAGTGGCCGGGGAGCTGTTTTTT	CAISTVAGELFF
few	-	TRBV14	TRBJ1-4	TGTGCCAGCAGCTTCCTCGGTGAAAAACTGTTTTTT	CASSFLGEKLFF
-	-	TRBV11-2	TRBJ1-1	TGTGCCAGCAGCCTGAGGGTTACGAACACTGAAGCTTTCTTT	CASSLRVTNTEAFF
once	TRBD1	TRBV14	TRBJ1-6	TGTGCCAGCAGCCAAAGGACAGGGGGATCACCCCTCCACTTT	CASSQRTGGSPLHF
-	TRBD1	TRBV5-4	TRBJ1-2	TGTGCCAGCAGCTTGGGACAGGGGGCTTATGGCTACACCTTC	CASSLGQGAYGYTF
-	-	TRBV12-5	TRBJ2-7	TGTGCTAGTGGTGCGCCGGGGTCGGGGTACGAGCAGTACTTC	CASGAPGSGYEQYF
once	-	TRBV15	TRBJ2-7	TGTGCCACCAGCAGAGATTATGGACAGAGCTCCTACGAGCAGTACTTC	CATSRDYGQSSYEQYF
-	-	TRBV19	TRBJ1-5	TGTGCCAGTTACACAGGGTTGGGTGGCAATCAGCCCCAGCATTTT	CASYTGLGGNQPQHF
-	TRBD2	TRBV5-1	TRBJ2-3	TGCGCCAGCAGCTACCTAGCGGAACCCACAGATACGCAGTATTTT	CASSYLAEPTDTQYF
-	-	TRBV3-1/TRBV3-2	TRBJ2-6	TGTGCCAGCAGCCAACAAACAGGGACTGGGGCCAACGTCCTGACTTTC	CASSQQTGTGANVLTF
-	-	TRBV6-2/TRBV6-3	TRBJ2-2	TGTGCCAGCAGTCGACAGGTTAACACCGGGGAGCTGTTTTTT	CASSRQVNTGELFF
-	TRBD1	TRBV10-3	TRBJ1-6	TGTGCCATCAGGGGGACAGGAAATTCACCCCTCCACTTT	CAIRGTGNSPLHF
-	-	TRBV19	TRBJ1-5	TGTGCCAGTACCCCCCGCCGACAGGTGCGCAATCAGCCCCAGCATTTT	CASTPRRQVRNQPQHF
few	TRBD1	TRBV19	TRBJ1-2	TGTGCCAGTAGTACCCGGACAGGGGGCGGTGGCTACACCTTC	CASSTRTGGGGYTF
-	-	TRBV6-5	TRBJ1-2	TGTGCCAGCAGCCAGGCCGCCCCTCCTGGCTATGGCTACACCTTC	CASSQAAPPGYGYTF
-	-	TRBV13	TRBJ1-3	TGTGCCAGCAGCCCCGCCGCAGGTTCTGGAAACACCATATATTTT	CASSPAAGSGNTIYF
-	-	TRBV5-1	TRBJ2-7	TGCGCCAGCAGCTTGTTTCCCCAGGGGCTTGGATCCTACGAGCAGTACTTC	CASSLFPQGLGSYEQYF
-	-	TRBV5-1	TRBJ2-5	TGCGCCAGCAGCATATCCCAAGAGACCCAGTACTTC	CASSISQETQYF
once	-	TRBV3-1/TRBV3-2	TRBJ1-1	TGTGCCAGCAGCCAAGGACAGTCGAACACTGAAGCTTTCTTT	CASSQGQSNTEAFF
-	TRBD1	TRBV5-4	TRBJ1-4	TGTGCCAGCAGCTTGGCCGGGACAGCAAATGAAAAACTGTTTTTT	CASSLAGTANEKLFF
-	TRBD1	TRBV5-8	TRBJ2-2	TGTGCCAGCAGCTTTTCCGGACAGGGAGTTCAGACCGGGGAGCTGTTTTTT	CASSFSGQGVQTGELFF
-	-	TRBV7-6	TRBJ2-3	TGTGCCAGCAGCCACTCAGGGAGCACAGATACGCAGTATTTT	CASSHSGSTDTQYF
-	TRBD1	TRBV6-5	TRBJ1-6	TGTGCCAGCAGTTACTCCGGGACAGTTAATTCACCCCTCCACTTT	CASSYSGTVNSPLHF
once	TRBD1	TRBV27	TRBJ1-2	TGTGCCAGCAGTTTATCACCGGGACAGGGTAGTGTTGGCTACACCTTC	CASSLSPGQGSVGYTF
-	-	TRBV2	TRBJ2-1	TGTGCCAGCAGAGACAGCGTCTACAATGAGCAGTTCTTC	CASRDSVYNEQFF
-	TRBD2	TRBV6-6	TRBJ2-2	TGTGCCAGCAGTCCGGGACTAGCGGGGGAGCTCGGGGAGCTGTTTTTT	CASSPGLAGELGELFF